This T cell receptor beta chain was captured in a study of blood T cell repertoires in COVID-19. Profiled with immunoSEQ multiplex PCR; TCRdb holds only in-frame clones, not every one. The data show some 150,000 clones, roughly 89% seen once. Germline values: CDR1 MNHEY, CDR2 SMNVEV (reference sequence). Trimming pared 6 bases from V and 7 bases from J, leaving 16 bases between. The CDR3 contains 13 residues. Sample: peripheral blood. The clonotype comes from a woman between 50 and 59 years old with active or convalescent COVID-19. The chain carries TRBV27 and TRBJ2-7; D is uncertain. CDR3 nucleotide sequence: TGTGCCAGCAGCCCGCAAAATTTAGAGGAGCAGTACTTC. This codes for CASSPQNLEEQYF.